The clone carrying this T cell receptor (beta chain) was detected ten times or more. Its target is not known. These data belong to a study of T-cell reconstitution after alpha-beta-depleted transplantation in children. The length of the CDR3 is 14 residues. In germline, CDR1 is SEHNR, CDR2 FQNEAQ (reference sequence). Trimming cost V 1 base and J 8 bases, with 12 bases left between them. A TCRbeta library incorporating unique molecular identifiers was prepared. Using its own MiXCR run on the PCR reads, TCRdb lists one record per CDR3 protein. The sample records hundreds of thousands of distinct CDR3 sequences, roughly a tenth being singletons. Overall study findings and caveats: For some patients, TCRbeta diversity was high at day 60 because of recipient T cells and thymic progenitors that survived. Approximately two months post-transplant, alpha-beta T cells reportedly originated from several hundred expanded graft clones.

The V gene is TRBV7-9, the J gene TRBJ2-1, with D tentatively TRBD2 (5 bases). The sequencing here drew on PBMCs, taken before TCRalphabeta/CD19-depleted stem cell transplant. This receptor was taken from a child younger than 10 with inherited bone marrow failure, due to receive a stem cell transplant. The CDR3 region is CASSLGSGRYEQFF. As DNA, the CDR3 is TGTGCCAGCAGCTTAGGGTCGGGGAGATATGAGCAGTTCTTC. The complete variable domain, with remaining parts taken from reference TRBV7-9 and TRBJ2-1, reads DTGVSQNPRHKITKRGQNVTFRCDPISEHNRLYWYRQTLGQGPEFLTYFQNEAQLEKSRLLSDRFSAERPKGSFSTLEIQRTEQGDSAMYLCASSLGSGRYEQFFGPGTRLTVL.